These 15 T cell receptor beta chains originate from one sample sequenced in a study of beta chain features in type 1 diabetes. Study-wide points: Type 1 diabetes patients had TCRB CDR3s that were shorter (moderately but significantly so) in all four CD4+ subsets.

What these receptors recognize is not known. Expressed TCRB transcripts were sequenced after all isolated RNA was converted to cDNA. The method was immunoSEQ multiplex PCR; TCRdb's version includes in-frame clones alone and lacks a portion of them. This table holds approximately 360,000 clones, around 13% found once. Sequences were obtained from naive CD4+ T cells from blood. The receptors derive from a woman aged 18-29 years with type 1 diabetes.

The chain joins TRBV28 to TRBJ2-1; 7 nucleotides line up with TRBD1. This CDR3 is built from 16 residues. The J segment lost 1 base and the V segment lost 5 bases, leaving 8 bases of the junction unmatched. The V gene's germline CDR1 is MDHEN and CDR2 SYDVKM. CDR3 protein: CASSPPTGQSYNEQFF. The CDR3 nucleotides read TGTGCCAGCAGTCCCCCGACAGGGCAATCCTACAATGAGCAGTTCTTC.

CDR3 DNA: TGTGCCAGCAGCGTAGGGCAGGGGGTTGAGCAGTTCTTC. Amino acid sequence: CASSVGQGVEQFF. The rearrangement links TRBV9 to TRBJ2-1, with 7 bases matching TRBD1. The CDR3 has 13 residues. With V trimmed by 0 bases and J by 9 bases, 3 bases remained unmatched. The germline gives CDR1 SGDLS, CDR2 YYNGEE. Complete variable domain (other parts from reference TRBV9 and TRBJ2-1): DSGVTQTPKHLITATGQRVTLRCSPRSGDLSVYWYQQSLDQGLQFLIQYYNGEERAKGNILERFSAQQFPDLHSELNLSSLELGDSALYFCASSVGQGVEQFFGPGTRLTVL.

Concerning this clone: At the DNA level, this CDR3 is encoded by other sequences in the same sample as well. This chain connects TRBV29-1 to TRBJ1-1, with D uncertain. The CDR3 is made up of 11 amino acids. Trimming took 7 bases from V and 2 from J, leaving 8 bases between them. CDR1 and CDR2 (germline): SQVTM, ANQGSEA. This chain's CDR3 is CSGRENTEAFF. DNA for the CDR3: TGCAGCGGTCGGGAAAACACTGAAGCTTTCTTT.

This clone has just a few counts. This chain connects TRBV6-6 to TRBJ2-7; perhaps TRBD2 as D (6 bases). Per the germline V gene, CDR1 is MNHNY and CDR2 is SVGAGI (reference sequence). V lost 6 bases, J lost 0 bases, and 15 bases lay in between. This CDR3 has 15 residues. The chain's CDR3 is CASSRRGRNSYEQYF. As DNA, the CDR3 is TGTGCCAGCAGCCGCCGGGGGAGAAACTCCTACGAGCAGTACTTC.

This clone came up a few times. The chain employs TRBV5-1 and TRBJ2-3, with D perhaps matching TRBD1 (5 bases). V lost 2 bases and J 4 bases, leaving 17 bases between the germline ends. Germline lookup yields CDR1 SGHRS and CDR2 YFSETQ. The CDR3 covers 16 residues. CDR3 in DNA: TGCGCCAGCAGCTTCACTGGCGCTGGGGCTCCAGATACGCAGTATTTT. As protein: CASSFTGAGAPDTQYF.

This clone was seen more than once but under ten times. This sequence joins TRBV6-6 and TRBJ2-3; the D gene is possibly TRBD2 (6 bases). Germline loops: CDR1 MNHNY, CDR2 SVGAGI (reference sequence). The CDR3 is 12 amino acids. The V end was cut by 6 bases, the J end by 6 bases, with 10 bases between. This chain's CDR3 is CASRVAGDTQYF. The DNA for the CDR3 is TGTGCCAGCAGGGTTGCGGGGGATACGCAGTATTTT.

The chain joins TRBV21-1 to TRBJ1-5. TRBV21-1 is annotated as a pseudogene. CDR3 size: 15 residues. This CDR3 reads CASSPGRGSNQPQHF. The CDR3, as DNA: TGTGCCAGCAGCCCCGGTCGAGGGAGCAATCAGCCCCAGCATTTT.

The V gene is TRBV5-4, the J gene TRBJ2-1; 10 bases are a match to TRBD2. Trimming removed 0 bases from V and 6 bases from J; junction bases left unmatched: 3. Germline V gene data show CDR1 as SGHNT and CDR2 as YYREEE (reference sequence). The CDR3 sequence is 15 residues long. CDR3 loop: CASSLDSGRTNEQFF. The CDR3 DNA sequence: TGTGCCAGCAGCTTGGATAGCGGGAGGACCAATGAGCAGTTCTTC.

This clone was found once. The chain combines TRBV7-2 with TRBJ1-1; D not certain. V lost 4 bases, J lost 5 bases, and 17 bases lay in between. CDR1 and CDR2 from the germline V gene are SGHTA and FQGNSA. The CDR3 is 15 amino acids. The CDR3 loop reads CASSSRSLRGTEAFF. The CDR3 nucleotides read TGTGCCAGCAGCTCAAGGTCCCTTCGAGGGACTGAAGCTTTCTTT.

Worth noting for this clone: The same CDR3 also results from other DNA sequences found in this sample. The V gene is TRBV14, the J gene TRBJ2-7; D remains unclear. CDR3 length equals 11 residues. V lost 3 bases and J lost 4, with 4 bases in between. CDR1 is SGHDN, CDR2 FVKESK, per germline. The CDR3 nucleotides read TGTGCCAGCAGCCACACTTACGAGCAGTACTTC. This encodes CASSHTYEQYF.

This clone occurred a few times. The J gene is TRBJ2-3, the V gene TRBV28; weak D call: TRBD1 (5 bases). Trimming shortened V by 6 bases and J by 7 bases, and 11 bases separated the two germline ends. The CDR3 runs to 12 residues. Germline CDR1 and CDR2: MDHEN and SYDVKM. CDR3 region: CASSRAGYTQYF. For the CDR3, the DNA is TGTGCCAGCAGCCGTGCAGGGTATACGCAGTATTTT. The variable domain in full, with the rest retrieved from reference TRBV28 and TRBJ2-3, is DVKVTQSSRYLVKRTGEKVFLECVQDMDHENMFWYRQDPGLGLRLIYFSYDVKMKEKGDIPEGYSVSREKKERFSLILESASTNQTSMYLCASSRAGYTQYFGPGTRLTVL.

In DNA, the CDR3 is TGTGCCAGCTCACCCAACGACAGATCGGGCGGCTACACCTTC. The encoded protein is CASSPNDRSGGYTF. The V call is TRBV18, the J call TRBJ1-2; a possible D gene is TRBD1 (5 bases). This CDR3 has 14 residues. V was shortened by 3 bases and J by 8 bases, with 16 bases between the two germline ends. Germline loops: CDR1 KGHSH, CDR2 LQKENI.

The chain has TRBV29-1 and TRBJ2-2; 12 bases are a match to TRBD2. V was pared by 7 bases and J by 8 bases, with 11 bases of the junction left unmatched. CDR1 SQVTM and CDR2 ANQGSEA come from the germline V gene. The CDR3 runs to 15 residues. The CDR3 is CSASVTSGRTGELFF. The CDR3, as DNA: TGCAGCGCCTCCGTGACTAGCGGGAGAACAGGGGAGCTGTTTTTT.

The sample holds a few counts of this clone. The chain links TRBV5-4 to TRBJ2-1; 11 positions agree with TRBD2. There are 15 residues in the CDR3. CDR1 SGHNT and CDR2 YYREEE come from the germline V gene (reference sequence). J lost 8 bases, V lost 4 bases, and 8 bases had no gene match. CDR3 coding DNA: TGTGCCAGCAGCCCCGGGACTAGCGGTCCGCATGAGCAGTTCTTC. This sequence encodes CASSPGTSGPHEQFF.

The rearrangement links TRBV5-4 to TRBJ2-5; 8 bases are shared with TRBD2. J was trimmed by 3 bases and V by 4 bases; bases with no gene match: 11. The CDR3 consists of 16 residues. Germline V gene lookup returns CDR1 SGHNT and CDR2 YYREEE (reference sequence). The CDR3 reads CASSPESGLAKETQYF. The CDR3 coding sequence is TGTGCCAGCAGCCCCGAATCAGGACTAGCCAAAGAGACCCAGTACTTC.